The 28 T cell receptor beta chains below all came from one sample that was sequenced in a study of blood T cell repertoires in COVID-19. Produced via immunoSEQ multiplex PCR; TCRdb's table is partial and in-frame only. The data show roughly 290,000 clones, with about 91% seen just once and roughly an eighth held by the top ten. Source material: peripheral blood. The receptors stem from an older woman with acute or convalescent COVID-19.

V usage is TRBV7-3 and J usage is TRBJ2-1; tentative D call: TRBD2 (6 bases). V was cut by 8 bases and J by 0 bases, with 17 bases left in between. Germline V CDR1 and CDR2: SGHTA, FQGTGA. The CDR3 is 16 amino acids. The CDR3 DNA reads as TGTGCCAGCTCGGGGACTGCTCGTCGCTCCTACAATGAGCAGTTCTTC. Translating it yields CASSGTARRSYNEQFF.

The chain carries TRBV6-5 and TRBJ1-6, with no clear D. Trimming stripped 1 base from V and 9 bases from J, with 7 bases between. From germline, CDR1 is MNHEY and CDR2 SVGAGI. This CDR3 contains 13 residues. CDR3 sequence: CASSYFRSSPLHF. The CDR3 nucleotides are TGTGCCAGCAGTTACTTTAGGAGTTCACCCCTCCACTTT.

The chain has TRBV6-1 and TRBJ2-7; D is possibly TRBD1 (6 bases). This CDR3 is 15 amino acids long. Germline V gene data show CDR1 as MNHNS and CDR2 as SASEGT. V lost 2 bases and J lost 5, with 16 bases in between. CDR3 DNA sequence: TGTGCCAGCAGTGAATCGACAGGCTCCAGTAACGAGCAGTACTTC. Translating gives CASSESTGSSNEQYF.

CDR3 bases: TGTGCCAGCAGCATAGACCAGGAGGCGGCCGGGGAGCTGTTTTTT. Translated, it gives CASSIDQEAAGELFF. V usage is TRBV9 and J usage is TRBJ2-2, with D possibly TRBD2 on 5 matching bases. The V end was cut by 4 bases, the J end by 6 bases, with 16 bases between. CDR1 is SGDLS, CDR2 YYNGEE, per germline. There are 15 residues in the CDR3.

The gene calls are TRBV18 and TRBJ2-7, with TRBD1 identical over 7 bases. The CDR3 extends over 13 amino acids. Trimming at V came to 6 bases and at J to 1 base, leaving 3 bases not matched to a gene. Per germline, CDR1 KGHSH and CDR2 LQKENI. CDR3 in DNA: TGTGCCAGCTCCCAGGGACAGTCCTACGAGCAGTACTTC. Its protein is CASSQGQSYEQYF.

The CDR3 DNA reads TGTGCCAGCAGCCAAGGTCGGGTCCCTACCTACGAGCAGTACTTC. Translation gives CASSQGRVPTYEQYF. The V and J genes are TRBV7-2 and TRBJ2-7, with D uncertain. Germline CDR1 SGHTA, CDR2 FQGNSA. V was shortened by 5 bases and J by 2 bases, with 16 bases between the two germline ends. The CDR3 length is 15 residues.

J is TRBJ2-2 and V is TRBV6-6, with TRBD1 identical over 7 bases. Germline CDR1 MNHNY, CDR2 SVGAGI (reference sequence). V was clipped by 11 bases and J by 0 bases; unmatched bases: 3. The CDR3 is 13 residues long. The CDR3 reads CAGGQTNTGELFF. CDR3 DNA sequence: TGTGCCGGGGGACAGACGAACACCGGGGAGCTGTTTTTT.

J is TRBJ2-2 and V is TRBV5-1; a possible D gene is TRBD2 (5 bases). V lost 0 bases to trimming and J lost 0 bases, with 9 bases between them. The length of the CDR3 is 16 residues. The germline V gene has CDR1 SGHRS and CDR2 YFSETQ. The CDR3 DNA reads as TGCGCCAGCAGCTTGGCCGGGGTTTCGAACACCGGGGAGCTGTTTTTT. This codes for CASSLAGVSNTGELFF.

The genes are TRBV7-8 and TRBJ1-5, with D hard to call. Trimming left V 8 bases short and J 2 bases short, with 13 bases between. The germline gives CDR1 SGHVS, CDR2 FQNEAQ. This CDR3 has 14 amino acids. The CDR3 spells CASHVGNGNQPQHF. The CDR3 DNA reads as TGTGCCAGCCACGTCGGGAATGGCAATCAGCCCCAGCATTTT.

The chain links TRBV19 to TRBJ1-1; D is possibly TRBD1 (6 bases). The germline V gene has CDR1 LNHDA and CDR2 SQIVND (reference sequence). Trimming cost V 3 bases and J 11 bases, with 16 bases left between them. The length of the CDR3 is 13 residues. CDR3: CASSIGGLVGAFF. The CDR3 DNA reads TGTGCCAGTAGTATTGGGGGCCTGGTCGGGGCTTTCTTT. Full variable domain (outside the CDR3, taken from reference TRBV19 and TRBJ1-1): DGGITQSPKYLFRKEGQNVTLSCEQNLNHDAMYWYRQDPGQGLRLIYYSQIVNDFQKGDIAEGYSVSREKKESFPLTVTSAQKNPTAFYLCASSIGGLVGAFFGQGTRLTVV.

This chain joins TRBV27 and TRBJ2-7, with 8 bases aligning to TRBD1. The CDR3 has 15 amino acids. Per the germline V gene, CDR1 is MNHEY and CDR2 is SMNVEV (reference sequence). The J segment lost 3 bases and the V segment lost 3 bases, leaving 7 bases of the junction unmatched. The CDR3 sequence is CASSFRGTGNYEQYF. The CDR3 region has the DNA TGTGCCAGCAGTTTTAGAGGGACAGGTAACTACGAGCAGTACTTC.

This clone was recorded once. The chain employs TRBV27 and TRBJ1-1; 8 bases align to TRBD1. Germline-derived CDR1 and CDR2 are MNHEY and SMNVEV (reference sequence). The CDR3 length is 19 residues. The J segment lost 3 bases and the V segment lost 4 bases, leaving 19 bases of the junction unmatched. CDR3 sequence (DNA): TGTGCCAGCAGTTCTTACGACTTGGACAGGGAGGGGAGTTACACTGAAGCTTTCTTT. This sequence encodes CASSSYDLDREGSYTEAFF.

The chain combines TRBV7-9 with TRBJ2-3; the match to TRBD1 covers 9 bases. With V trimmed by 5 bases and J by 5 bases, 8 bases remained unmatched. This CDR3 contains 15 residues. Germline assignment: CDR1 SEHNR and CDR2 FQNEAQ (reference sequence). The CDR3 DNA is TGTGCCAGCAGCCCCCGGGACAGGGCGATAGATACGCAGTATTTT. It translates to CASSPRDRAIDTQYF.

The V gene is TRBV7-8, the J gene TRBJ2-1; D is ambiguous. This CDR3 is built from 14 residues. Trimming took off 6 bases at V and 6 bases at J, with 15 bases between the two ends. Germline-derived CDR1 and CDR2 are SGHVS and FQNEAQ. For the CDR3, the DNA is TGTGCCAGCAGAGATCAAATTCGGAGCAATGAGCAGTTCTTC. Encoded protein: CASRDQIRSNEQFF.

This chain links TRBV27 with TRBJ2-7, with a tentative D call TRBD2 (6 bases). Germline CDR1 reads MNHEY; CDR2 reads SMNVEV (reference sequence). The CDR3 sequence is 15 residues long. V gave up 3 bases and J gave up 4 bases, with 16 bases separating them. In DNA, the CDR3 is TGTGCCAGCAGTTTGGAGGGACCGCGCCTATACGAGCAGTACTTC. As protein: CASSLEGPRLYEQYF.

This chain connects TRBV19 to TRBJ1-5; TRBD1 is a possible D gene (6 bases). V was pared by 3 bases and J by 0 bases, with 21 bases between. Germline V lookup: CDR1 LNHDA, CDR2 SQIVND (reference sequence). The CDR3 runs to 19 residues. The CDR3 coding sequence is TGTGCCAGTAGTATGCGAGGGGGTTCGAGTACCTTTAGCAATCAGCCCCAGCATTTT. Its translation: CASSMRGGSSTFSNQPQHF.

Regarding this clone: A read error may account for a junction end that differs from germline. The rearrangement joins TRBV5-1 to TRBJ2-3; 7 bases line up with TRBD1. This CDR3 has 16 residues. Looked up from germline, CDR1 is SGHRS and CDR2 is YFSETQ. DNA of the CDR3: TGCGCCAACAGCTTAAGGCAAGGGGGCGCCGGAGATACGCAGTATTTT. Translated: CANSLRQGGAGDTQYF.

This chain joins TRBV5-6 and TRBJ2-7; TRBD2 agrees at 10 bases. CDR3 length: 16 amino acids. Germline assignment: CDR1 SGHDT and CDR2 YYEEEE. Trimming at V came to 4 bases and at J to 3 bases, leaving 10 bases not matched to a gene. CDR3 nucleotides: TGTGCCAGCAGCCGACTAGCGGGTTCAGGGGGCTACGAGCAGTACTTC. As protein: CASSRLAGSGGYEQYF. Combining the CDR3 with reference TRBV5-6 and TRBJ2-7 gives the whole variable domain DAGVTQSPTHLIKTRGQQVTLRCSPKSGHDTVSWYQQALGQGPQFIFQYYEEEERQRGNFPDRFSGHQFPNYSSELNVNALLLGDSALYLCASSRLAGSGGYEQYFGPGTRLTVT.

Comments on this clone: Other nucleotide sequences in the sample specify the same CDR3. V is TRBV9 and J is TRBJ1-1; 7 positions agree with TRBD1. Germline V gene sequence: CDR1 SGDLS, CDR2 YYNGEE. V lost 2 bases and J lost 1; bases outside the gene matches: 2. There are 14 residues in the CDR3. The CDR3, as DNA: TGTGCCAGCAGCGTGGGACAGAGGAACACTGAAGCTTTCTTT. Translation: CASSVGQRNTEAFF.

V and J are TRBV6-2 or TRBV6-3 and TRBJ1-2; TRBD1 might be the D (5 bases). Germline assignment: CDR1 MNHEY and CDR2 SVGEGT. V was pared by 0 bases and J by 5 bases, with 13 bases between. The CDR3 length is 15 residues. The CDR3 DNA sequence: TGTGCCAGCAGTTACTCGATAAGGGGTCGATATGGCTACACCTTC. Encoded protein: CASSYSIRGRYGYTF.

J is TRBJ2-1 and V is TRBV27; 11 nucleotides align to TRBD2. Germline assignment: CDR1 MNHEY and CDR2 SMNVEV (reference sequence). Trimming took 5 bases from V and 0 from J; bases not matched to a gene: 12. There are 19 residues in the CDR3. The CDR3: CASSPHPGLADSSYNEQFF. As DNA, the CDR3 is TGTGCCAGCAGTCCCCACCCGGGACTAGCGGATAGCTCCTACAATGAGCAGTTCTTC.

The chain couples TRBV10-2 to TRBJ2-3; 12 bases map to TRBD2. The CDR3 length is 15 residues. V was clipped by 2 bases and J by 3 bases; unmatched bases: 0. CDR1 is WSHSY, CDR2 SAAADI, per germline. The CDR3 protein is CASSEGTSGTDTQYF. The CDR3 region has the DNA TGCGCCAGCAGTGAGGGGACTAGCGGGACAGATACGCAGTATTTT.

In its sample, this clone was seen a few times. The CDR3 is CASRKQGNTEAFF. CDR3 coding DNA: TGTGCCAGCAGAAAACAGGGGAACACTGAAGCTTTCTTT. The chain recombines TRBV28 with TRBJ1-1; TRBD1 is a possible D gene (6 bases). Germline lookup yields CDR1 MDHEN and CDR2 SYDVKM. Trimming stripped 6 bases from V and 1 base from J, with 9 bases between. This CDR3 contains 13 residues.

The chain uses TRBV9 and TRBJ2-1, with D unresolved. The germline V gene has CDR1 SGDLS and CDR2 YYNGEE. The CDR3 runs 15 residues. V lost 2 bases and J lost 1, with 10 bases in between. CDR3 in amino acids: CASSVEALSYNEQFF. The DNA of the CDR3 is TGTGCCAGCAGCGTCGAAGCGCTATCCTACAATGAGCAGTTCTTC.

The rearrangement joins TRBV5-6 to TRBJ2-6; D not certain. The CDR3 runs 12 residues. Germline loops: CDR1 SGHDT, CDR2 YYEEEE. Trimming cost V 9 bases and J 0 bases, with 4 bases left between them. The CDR3 coding sequence is TGTGCCACAAACTCTGGGGCCAACGTCCTGACTTTC. Its protein product is CATNSGANVLTF.

This chain joins TRBV7-2 and TRBJ2-2; D call uncertain. Trimming took 5 bases from V and 4 from J, leaving 8 bases between them. Per germline, CDR1 SGHTA and CDR2 FQGNSA. There are 13 residues in the CDR3. The DNA of the CDR3 is TGTGCCAGCAGCCAAAGAGGCACCGGGGAGCTGTTTTTT. Protein product: CASSQRGTGELFF.

The gene calls are TRBV5-8 and TRBJ1-2, with D possibly TRBD1 on 6 matching bases. V was pared by 6 bases and J by 2 bases, with 17 bases between. Germline V lookup: CDR1 SGHTS, CDR2 YDEGEE. CDR3 length equals 15 residues. Here the CDR3 reads CASTPVDRPNYGYTF. In nucleotides, the CDR3 is TGTGCCAGCACCCCCGTGGACAGACCGAACTATGGCTACACCTTC.

V gene TRBV2 combines with J gene TRBJ2-1; 7 bases match TRBD2. The V and J ends lost 0 bases and 6 bases, in that order; junction bases with no gene match: 8. Germline V lookup: CDR1 SNHLY, CDR2 FYNNEI. CDR3 size: 16 residues. As DNA, the CDR3 is TGTGCCAGCAGTGAAGCTCGGGGGGTTGGACGCAATGAGCAGTTCTTC. Translation: CASSEARGVGRNEQFF. The full variable domain, in which reference TRBV2 and TRBJ2-1 provide the parts outside the CDR3, is EPEVTQTPSHQVTQMGQEVILRCVPISNHLYFYWYRQILGQKVEFLVSFYNNEISEKSEIFDDQFSVERPDGSNFTLKIRSTKLEDSAMYFCASSEARGVGRNEQFFGPGTRLTVL.